This T cell receptor (beta chain) comes out of a study of neurological immune-mediated disorders. The CDR3 runs to 14 residues. Unmatched junction bases numbered 7, after V lost 6 bases and J lost 6 bases. The table lists this clonotype with many counts. Its antigen is unknown. With 10-nucleotide random UMIs included, cDNA was synthesized by 5'RACE. Per sequencing run, 15-18 subjects together gave over 170 million TCR-beta sequences. TCRdb re-called the 5' RACE reads with MiXCR, one entry per CDR3 protein. The data show approximately 60,000 distinct CDR3 sequences, 4.1% seen once. Broader study findings: On phylogenetic grouping, the repertoires of 18 of 34 multiple sclerosis patients fell within one related-CDR3 cluster, constituting a possible signature. None of the CDR3 amino acid sequences found in expanded clones was shared across subjects. This suggests that the TCR-beta repertoires were private in all groups.

This chain joins TRBV12-3 or TRBV12-4 and TRBJ1-5; 8 bases fit TRBD1. The specimen sequenced was PBMCs. This receptor was obtained from a man aged 50 to 60 with multiple sclerosis. The CDR3 reads CASRWTGLSQPQHF. CDR3 DNA sequence: TGTGCCAGCAGGTGGACAGGGCTTAGTCAGCCCCAGCATTTT.